The entry that follows covers one TCR beta chain sequence. What it binds is unknown. This sample was taken from a study of Ad26.COV2.S vaccination and SARS-CoV-2 variants. The CDR3 spans 15 residues. Germline V gene lookup returns CDR1 SGHRS and CDR2 YFSETQ. V lost 4 bases and J lost 2; bases outside the gene matches: 8. Treatment denoted: roughly 19 received Ad26.COV2.S at low or high dose, single or two shots; about 5 received placebo; per-sample allocation not given. The investigators took samples on day 63 after the first vaccine or placebo injection. Generated by immunoSEQ multiplex PCR, the TCRdb table keeps only in-frame clones and is missing some. The sample includes 300,000 to 350,000 clones, 80% to 90% of them seen just once. Study outcomes and limitations: Higher spike-specific TCR breadth was found in vaccine recipients than in placebo recipients.

V gene TRBV5-1 combines with J gene TRBJ2-7, with 8 bases that match TRBD2. The source of this sequence is a person aged 18-65 years who received the Ad26.COV2.S COVID-19 vaccine or a placebo. This material consisted of peripheral blood, taken in a trial of Ad26.COV2.S vaccine versus placebo. The CDR3 here is CASSVTSGSAYEQYF. The CDR3 coding sequence is TGCGCCAGCAGCGTAACTAGCGGAAGCGCCTACGAGCAGTACTTC.